The T cell receptor beta chain described here comes from a study of T-cell reconstitution after alpha-beta-depleted transplantation in children. Whole-study findings and limits: TCRbeta diversity was high at day 60 in some patients (a result of surviving recipient T cells and thymic progenitors).

The TCRbeta library was prepared with unique molecular identifiers. In TCRdb, the PCR reads were re-called with MiXCR into one record per CDR3 protein. The repertoire consists of 450,000 to 700,000 distinct CDR3 sequences, with 27% occurring once and the leading ten covering under 45%. Germline loops: CDR1 DFQATT, CDR2 SNEGSKA (reference sequence). V was shortened by 3 bases and J by 3 bases, with 15 bases between the two germline ends. This CDR3 spans 15 amino acids. With respect to this clonotype: The antigen remains unidentified.

The sample here was PBMCs, taken before TCRalphabeta/CD19-depleted stem cell transplant. This sequence was found in a boy less than two years old with Wiskott-Aldrich syndrome, due to receive a stem cell transplant. The chain has TRBV20-1 and TRBJ2-1, with D possibly called TRBD1 or TRBD2 (5 bases each). The CDR3 reads CSARSRAGSYNEQFF. Written as DNA, the CDR3 is TGCAGTGCTAGGTCACGGGCAGGGAGCTACAATGAGCAGTTCTTC.